A single sample is the source of the 16 T cell receptor beta chains below, sequenced in a study of T cells in Graves' hyperthyroidism and ophthalmopathy. From RNA transcripts, TCR beta CDR3 regions were amplified. An initial round of RT-PCR targeting the TCR CDR3 relied on the HTBI primer set. TCRdb analysed the multiplex PCR reads with MiXCR anew, one entry per CDR3 protein. In the table there are under 400,000 distinct CDR3 sequences, 21% of which are singletons. The sample taken for sequencing was blood. The receptors stem from a woman between 45 and 65 years old with Graves' hyperthyroidism.

This clonotype was seen ten or more times. The chain employs TRBV11-2 and TRBJ1-1; D possibly corresponds to TRBD1 (5 bases). Germline CDR1 is SGHAT and CDR2 is FQNNGV. This CDR3 comprises 16 residues. V dropped 6 bases and J dropped 6 bases, with 23 bases sitting between them. As DNA, the CDR3 is TGTGCCAGCAGGGAGCTTTCTAGTCTGAGGGACGCTGAAGCTTTCTTT. Amino acids: CASRELSSLRDAEAFF.

This clonotype was seen repeatedly, ten times or more. The chain carries TRBV18 and TRBJ2-1; D is unresolved. V gave up 2 bases and J gave up 6 bases, with 8 bases separating them. This CDR3 contains 13 residues. Looked up from germline, CDR1 is KGHSH and CDR2 is LQKENI. This CDR3 is CASSPGNTNEQFF. CDR3 bases: TGTGCCAGCTCACCAGGTAACACCAATGAGCAGTTCTTC.

Many counts were recorded for this clonotype. The chain links TRBV6-1 to TRBJ1-2; D is perhaps TRBD1 (5 bases). There are 14 residues in the CDR3. V dropped 10 bases and J dropped 4 bases, with 19 bases sitting between them. Germline CDR1 MNHNS, CDR2 SASEGT. CDR3 nucleotide sequence: TGTGCCATCTCGCGGGGGATCGAAGGCTATGGCTACACCTTC. It is translated as CAISRGIEGYGYTF.

This clonotype was seen ten or more times. The chain combines TRBV2 with TRBJ2-2; D uncertain. Germline lookup yields CDR1 SNHLY and CDR2 FYNNEI. V gave up 9 bases and J gave up 1 base, with 3 bases separating them. This CDR3 spans 11 amino acids. Written as DNA, the CDR3 is TGTGCCAGACAGAACACCGGGGAGCTGTTTTTT. Protein sequence: CARQNTGELFF.

The chain combines TRBV6-1 with TRBJ1-2; no reliable D call. Germline V lookup: CDR1 MNHNS, CDR2 SASEGT. CDR3 length: 16 amino acids. Trimming shortened V by 5 bases and J by 4 bases, and 20 bases separated the two germline ends. The CDR3 DNA sequence: TGTGCCAGCAGTCAATCTACAAGTGCCGGGGTCTATGGCTACACCTTC. Translated: CASSQSTSAGVYGYTF.

This chain uses TRBV5-4 with TRBJ2-7; 9 bases are shared with TRBD1. CDR3 length: 17 amino acids. Per the germline V gene, CDR1 is SGHNT and CDR2 is YYREEE (reference sequence). V shed 4 bases and J 2 bases; nucleotides not matched to a gene: 13. The CDR3, as DNA: TGTGCCAGCAGCCCGGTACAGGGGGCGTTCCGCGCCTACGAGCAGTACTTC. This gives the protein CASSPVQGAFRAYEQYF.

This chain uses TRBV28 with TRBJ1-2; no clear D. Germline values: CDR1 MDHEN, CDR2 SYDVKM. The CDR3 contains 13 residues. Trimming pared 4 bases from V and 4 bases from J, leaving 10 bases between. CDR3 residues: CASSSSLGYGYTF. The CDR3 DNA reads TGTGCCAGCAGTTCCAGTTTAGGCTATGGCTACACCTTC.

The J gene is TRBJ2-1, the V gene TRBV11-3, with TRBD2 identical over 9 bases. V was clipped by 6 bases and J by 2 bases; unmatched bases: 2. This CDR3 region has 14 residues. The germline V gene encodes CDR1 SGHNT and CDR2 YENEEA. The chain's CDR3 is CASRLAGPYNEQFF. CDR3 in DNA: TGTGCCAGCAGGCTAGCGGGACCCTACAATGAGCAGTTCTTC.

This clonotype was seen ten or more times. This chain links TRBV7-2 with TRBJ2-5; tentative D call: TRBD2 (5 bases). Trimming shortened V by 5 bases and J by 5 bases, and 15 bases separated the two germline ends. The CDR3 has 14 residues. In germline, CDR1 is SGHTA, CDR2 FQGNSA. The DNA of the CDR3 is TGTGCCAGCAGCCCTGACTACCTTGGGGAGACCCAGTACTTC. Protein sequence: CASSPDYLGETQYF. The variable domain in full, with the rest retrieved from reference TRBV7-2 and TRBJ2-5, is GAGVSQSPSNKVTEKGKDVELRCDPISGHTALYWYRQSLGQGLEFLIYFQGNSAPDKSGLPSDRFSAERTGGSVSTLTIQRTQQEDSAVYLCASSPDYLGETQYFGPGTRLLVL.

J is TRBJ1-3 and V is TRBV9; no clear D gene. V lost 3 bases and J lost 3, with 16 bases in between. There are 16 residues in the CDR3. The V gene's germline CDR1 is SGDLS and CDR2 YYNGEE. Written as DNA, the CDR3 is TGTGCCAGCAGCGGGGATCAAGGCATCTTTGGAAACACCATATATTTT. As protein: CASSGDQGIFGNTIYF.

This clonotype was observed many times. V usage is TRBV28 and J usage is TRBJ1-4, with D possibly being TRBD1 (6 bases). V was clipped by 6 bases and J by 7 bases, with 15 bases between them. The CDR3 is 14 residues long. The germline gives CDR1 MDHEN, CDR2 SYDVKM. CDR3 coding DNA: TGTGCCAGCAGAACCTCAGGGGCTGGTGAAAAACTGTTTTTT. Residues: CASRTSGAGEKLFF.

The J gene is TRBJ2-5, the V gene TRBV20-1, with D perhaps being TRBD1 or TRBD2 (5 bases each). The germline V gene encodes CDR1 DFQATT and CDR2 SNEGSKA (reference sequence). CDR3 length equals 15 residues. V lost 0 bases and J lost 1, with 12 bases in between. The chain's CDR3 is CSARDGGGPQETQYF. CDR3 DNA: TGCAGTGCTAGAGATGGTGGGGGACCCCAAGAGACCCAGTACTTC.

This chain uses TRBV27 with TRBJ2-7; 7 bases map to TRBD2. The CDR3 is 14 residues long. V shed 5 bases, J shed 2 bases, and the junction held 6 bases outside the gene matches. Germline CDR1 reads MNHEY; CDR2 reads SMNVEV (reference sequence). The CDR3 nucleotides read TGTGCCAGCAGTAAGACTAGCCCGACCTACGAGCAGTACTTC. It encodes CASSKTSPTYEQYF.

The chain combines TRBV14 with TRBJ2-7; 12 bases agree with TRBD2. This CDR3 spans 17 amino acids. V dropped 4 bases and J dropped 3; count of bases not matched to a gene: 10. Germline loops: CDR1 SGHDN, CDR2 FVKESK. DNA of the CDR3: TGTGCCAGCAGCCTCCGAAAGACTAGCGGGAGCGTCTACGAGCAGTACTTC. As protein: CASSLRKTSGSVYEQYF.

This sequence joins TRBV4-1 and TRBJ2-1; possible D gene TRBD2, 5 bases. V gave up 1 base and J gave up 11 bases, with 12 bases separating them. Germline V gene data show CDR1 as MGHRA and CDR2 as YSYEKL. CDR3 length equals 13 residues. The CDR3 DNA follows: TGCGCCAGCAGCCAAGGTGTACTAGGAAAGCAGTTCTTC. Translating it yields CASSQGVLGKQFF.

This clonotype was picked up a small number of times. The gene calls are TRBV6-2 or TRBV6-3 and TRBJ2-1; D call uncertain. The germline gives CDR1 MNHEY, CDR2 SVGEGT. This CDR3 is built from 15 residues. Trimming removed 5 bases at V and 1 base at J, with 12 bases between. CDR3 region: CASSAMTKSYNEQFF. Here the CDR3 DNA reads TGTGCCAGCAGTGCCATGACCAAATCCTACAATGAGCAGTTCTTC.